This T cell receptor (beta chain) stems from a study of PD-1 and CTLA-4 blockade in melanoma. The V gene's germline CDR1 is LGHNA and CDR2 YSLEER. The ends lost 0 bases at V and 5 bases at J; junction bases unmatched: 6. CDR3 size: 16 residues. The method was immunoSEQ multiplex PCR; TCRdb's version includes in-frame clones alone and lacks a portion of them. This sample has tens of thousands of clones; 88% occur once, and the top ten carry roughly 7%. The chain recombines TRBV4-3 with TRBJ2-2, with 7 bases that match TRBD1. The sample here was CD8+ T cells from peripheral blood, taken from a patient given anti-PD-1 treatment. The clonotype comes from a human donor with melanoma. Written as DNA, the CDR3 is TGCGCCAGCAGCCAAGATCGAGGGGGCCGTACCGGGGAGCTGTTTTTT. Its protein product is CASSQDRGGRTGELFF.